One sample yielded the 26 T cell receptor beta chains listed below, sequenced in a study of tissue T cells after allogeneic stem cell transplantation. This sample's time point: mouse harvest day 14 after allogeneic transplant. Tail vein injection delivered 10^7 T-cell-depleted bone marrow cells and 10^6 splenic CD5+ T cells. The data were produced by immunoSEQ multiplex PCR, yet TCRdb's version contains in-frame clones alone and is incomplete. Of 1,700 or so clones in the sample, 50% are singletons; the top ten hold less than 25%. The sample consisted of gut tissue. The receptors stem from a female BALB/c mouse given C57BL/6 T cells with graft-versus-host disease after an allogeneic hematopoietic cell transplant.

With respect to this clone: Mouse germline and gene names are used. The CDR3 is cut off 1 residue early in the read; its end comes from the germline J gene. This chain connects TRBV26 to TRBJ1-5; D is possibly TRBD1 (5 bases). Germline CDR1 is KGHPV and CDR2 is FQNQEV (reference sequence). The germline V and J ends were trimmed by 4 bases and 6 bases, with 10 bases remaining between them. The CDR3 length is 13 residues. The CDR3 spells CASSRGRGQAPLF. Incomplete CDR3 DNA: TGTGCCAGCAGTCGGGGAAGGGGCCAGGCTCCGCTT.

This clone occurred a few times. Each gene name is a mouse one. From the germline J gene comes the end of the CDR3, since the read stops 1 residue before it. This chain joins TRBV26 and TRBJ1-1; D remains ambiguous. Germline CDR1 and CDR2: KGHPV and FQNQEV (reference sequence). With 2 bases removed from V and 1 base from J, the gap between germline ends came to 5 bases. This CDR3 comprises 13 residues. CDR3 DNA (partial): TGTGCCAGCAGTCTGCGGGGAAACACAGAAGTCTTC. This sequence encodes CASSLRGNTEVF. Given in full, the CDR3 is CASSLRGNTEVFF.

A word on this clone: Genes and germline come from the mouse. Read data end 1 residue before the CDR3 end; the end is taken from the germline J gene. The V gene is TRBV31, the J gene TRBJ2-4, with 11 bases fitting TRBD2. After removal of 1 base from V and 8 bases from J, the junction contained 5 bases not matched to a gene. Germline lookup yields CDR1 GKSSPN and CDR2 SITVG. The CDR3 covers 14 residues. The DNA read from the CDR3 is TGTGCCTGGAGTCGACTGGGGGGGATCGGCACCTTGTAC. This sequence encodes CAWSRLGGIGTLY. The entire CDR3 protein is CAWSRLGGIGTLYF.

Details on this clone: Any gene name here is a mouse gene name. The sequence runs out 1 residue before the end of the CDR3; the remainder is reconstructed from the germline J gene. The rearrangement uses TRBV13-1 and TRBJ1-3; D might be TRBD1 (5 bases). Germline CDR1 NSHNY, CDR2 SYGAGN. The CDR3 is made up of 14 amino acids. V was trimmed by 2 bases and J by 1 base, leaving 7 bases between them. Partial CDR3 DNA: TGTGCCAGCAGTGAGCGGGGCTCTGGAAATACGCTCTAT. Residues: CASSERGSGNTLY. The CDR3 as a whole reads CASSERGSGNTLYF.

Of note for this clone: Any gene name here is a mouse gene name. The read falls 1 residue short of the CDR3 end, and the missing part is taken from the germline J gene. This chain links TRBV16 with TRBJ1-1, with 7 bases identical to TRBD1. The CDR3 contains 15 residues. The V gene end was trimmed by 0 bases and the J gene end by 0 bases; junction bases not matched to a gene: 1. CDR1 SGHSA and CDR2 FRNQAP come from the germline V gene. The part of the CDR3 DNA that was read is TGTGCAAGCAGCTTAGAAAGGGGGCCAAACACAGAAGTCTTC. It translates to CASSLERGPNTEVF. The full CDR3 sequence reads CASSLERGPNTEVFF.

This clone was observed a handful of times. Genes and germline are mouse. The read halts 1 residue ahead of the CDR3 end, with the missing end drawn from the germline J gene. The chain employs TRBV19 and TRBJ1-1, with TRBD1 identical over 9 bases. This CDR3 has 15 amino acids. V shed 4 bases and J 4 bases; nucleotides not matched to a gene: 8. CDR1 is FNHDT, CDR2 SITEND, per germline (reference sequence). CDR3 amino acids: CASSQQGAQGTEVFF. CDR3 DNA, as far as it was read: TGTGCCAGCAGTCAACAGGGGGCGCAGGGCACAGAAGTCTTC.

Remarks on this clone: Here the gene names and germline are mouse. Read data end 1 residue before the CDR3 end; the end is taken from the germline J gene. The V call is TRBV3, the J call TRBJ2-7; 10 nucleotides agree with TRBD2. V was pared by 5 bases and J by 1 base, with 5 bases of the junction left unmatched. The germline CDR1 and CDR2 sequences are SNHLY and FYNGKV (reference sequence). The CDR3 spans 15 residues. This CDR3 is CASSPDWGASYEQYF. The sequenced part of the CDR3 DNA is TGTGCCAGCAGCCCAGACTGGGGGGCGTCCTATGAACAGTAC. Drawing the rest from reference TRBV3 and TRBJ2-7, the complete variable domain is GPKVLQIPSHQIIDMGQMVTLNCDPVSNHLYFYWYKQILGQQMEFLVNFYNGKVMEKSKLFKDQFSVERPDGSYFTLKIQPTALEDSAVYFCASSPDWGASYEQYFGPGTRLTVL.

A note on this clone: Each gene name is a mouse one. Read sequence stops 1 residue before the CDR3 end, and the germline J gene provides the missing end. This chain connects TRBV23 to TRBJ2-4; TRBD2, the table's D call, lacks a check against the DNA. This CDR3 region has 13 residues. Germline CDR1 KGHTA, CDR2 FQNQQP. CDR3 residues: CSSYRLGENTLYF. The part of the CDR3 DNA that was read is TGCTCCAGCTATCGACTGGGGGAAAACACCTTGTAC.

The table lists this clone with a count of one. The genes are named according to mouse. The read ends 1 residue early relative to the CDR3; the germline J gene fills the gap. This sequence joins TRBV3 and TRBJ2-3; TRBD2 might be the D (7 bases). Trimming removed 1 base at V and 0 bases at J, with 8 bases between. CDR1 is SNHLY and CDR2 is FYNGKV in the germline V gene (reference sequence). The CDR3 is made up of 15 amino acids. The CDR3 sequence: CASSLGGASAETLYF. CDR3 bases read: TGTGCCAGCAGCTTAGGGGGGGCTAGTGCAGAAACGCTGTAT.

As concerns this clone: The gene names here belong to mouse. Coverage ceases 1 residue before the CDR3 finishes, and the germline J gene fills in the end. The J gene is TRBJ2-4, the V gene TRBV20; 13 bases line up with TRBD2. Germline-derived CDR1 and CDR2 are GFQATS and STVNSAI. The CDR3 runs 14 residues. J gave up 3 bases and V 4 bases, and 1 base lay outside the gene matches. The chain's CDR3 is CGAKDWGGQNTLYF. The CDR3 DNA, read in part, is TGTGGTGCTAAGGACTGGGGGGGCCAAAACACCTTGTAC.

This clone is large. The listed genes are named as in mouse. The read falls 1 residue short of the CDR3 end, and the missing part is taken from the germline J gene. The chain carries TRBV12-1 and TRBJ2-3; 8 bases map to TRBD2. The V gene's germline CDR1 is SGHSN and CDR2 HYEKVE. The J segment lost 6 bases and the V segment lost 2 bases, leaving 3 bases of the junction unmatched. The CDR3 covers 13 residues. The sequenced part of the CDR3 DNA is TGTGCCAGCTCTCGTACTGGGGGCGAAACGCTGTAT. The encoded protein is CASSRTGGETLY. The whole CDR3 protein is CASSRTGGETLYF.

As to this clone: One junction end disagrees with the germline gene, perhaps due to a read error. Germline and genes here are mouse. The CDR3 loop reads CATSSPQTYEQYF. Partial CDR3 DNA: TGTGCAACCAGCTCCCCCCAGACATATGAACAGTAC. The gene calls are TRBV16 and TRBJ2-7; D remains ambiguous. The CDR3 end lies 1 residue beyond the end of the read and is filled in from the germline J gene. The CDR3 is made up of 13 amino acids. The V gene's germline CDR1 is SGHSA and CDR2 FRNQAP.

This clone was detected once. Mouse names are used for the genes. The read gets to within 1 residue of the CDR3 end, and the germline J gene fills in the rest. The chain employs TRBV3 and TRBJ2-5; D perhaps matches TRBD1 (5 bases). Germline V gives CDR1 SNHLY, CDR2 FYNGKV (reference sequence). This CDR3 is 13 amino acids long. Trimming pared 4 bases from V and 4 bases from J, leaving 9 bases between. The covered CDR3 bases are TGTGCCAGCAGCTGGGCAGGGAAAGACACCCAGTAC. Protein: CASSWAGKDTQY. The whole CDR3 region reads CASSWAGKDTQYF.

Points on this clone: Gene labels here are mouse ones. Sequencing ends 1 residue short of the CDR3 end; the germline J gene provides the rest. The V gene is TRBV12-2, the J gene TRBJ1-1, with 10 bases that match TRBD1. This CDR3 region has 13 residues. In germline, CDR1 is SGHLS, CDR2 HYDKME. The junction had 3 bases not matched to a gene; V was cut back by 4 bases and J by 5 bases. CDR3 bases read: TGTGCCAGCTCCCGGACAGGGGGAACAGAAGTCTTC. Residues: CASSRTGGTEVF. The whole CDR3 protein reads CASSRTGGTEVFF.

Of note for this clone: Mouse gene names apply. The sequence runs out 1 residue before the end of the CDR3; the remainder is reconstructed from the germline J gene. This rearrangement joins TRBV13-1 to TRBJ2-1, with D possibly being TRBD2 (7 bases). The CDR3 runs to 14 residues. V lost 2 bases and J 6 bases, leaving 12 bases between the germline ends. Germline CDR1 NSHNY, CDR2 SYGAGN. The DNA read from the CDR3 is TGTGCCAGCAGTGACTCCGGGGGGCCTGCTGAGCAGTTC. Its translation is CASSDSGGPAEQF. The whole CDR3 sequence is CASSDSGGPAEQFF.

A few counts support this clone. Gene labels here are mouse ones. The CDR3 region is CASSLASSSGNTLYF. CDR3 DNA, as far as it was read: TGTGCCAGCAGTTTAGCGTCCAGCTCTGGAAATACGCTCTAT. The gene calls are TRBV15 and TRBJ1-3; D is unresolved. The observed sequence ends 1 residue before the CDR3 terminus, with the missing tail filled in from the germline J gene. Germline V lookup: CDR1 SGHND, CDR2 FRSKSL. V was pared by 0 bases and J by 1 base, with 7 bases between. CDR3 length: 15 residues.

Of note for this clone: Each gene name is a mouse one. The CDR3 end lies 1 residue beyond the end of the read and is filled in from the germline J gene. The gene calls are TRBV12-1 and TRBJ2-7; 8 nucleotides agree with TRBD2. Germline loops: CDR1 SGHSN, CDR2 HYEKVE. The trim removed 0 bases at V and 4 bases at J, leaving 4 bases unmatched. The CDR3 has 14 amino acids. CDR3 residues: CASSLAWGDYEQYF. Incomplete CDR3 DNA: TGTGCCAGCTCTCTCGCCTGGGGGGATTATGAACAGTAC.

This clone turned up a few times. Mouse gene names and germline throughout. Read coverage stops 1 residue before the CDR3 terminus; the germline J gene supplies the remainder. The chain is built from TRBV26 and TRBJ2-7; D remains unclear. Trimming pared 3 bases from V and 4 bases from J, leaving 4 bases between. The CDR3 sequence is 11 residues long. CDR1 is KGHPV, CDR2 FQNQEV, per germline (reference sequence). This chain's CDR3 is CASSLSYEQYF. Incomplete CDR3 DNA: TGTGCCAGCAGTCTCAGTTATGAACAGTAC. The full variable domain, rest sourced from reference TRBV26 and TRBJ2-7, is NSKVIQTPRYLVKGQGQKAKMRCIPEKGHPVVFWYQQNKNNEFKFLINFQNQEVLQQIDMTEKRFSAECPSNSPCSLEIQSSEAGDSALYLCASSLSYEQYFGPGTRLTVL.

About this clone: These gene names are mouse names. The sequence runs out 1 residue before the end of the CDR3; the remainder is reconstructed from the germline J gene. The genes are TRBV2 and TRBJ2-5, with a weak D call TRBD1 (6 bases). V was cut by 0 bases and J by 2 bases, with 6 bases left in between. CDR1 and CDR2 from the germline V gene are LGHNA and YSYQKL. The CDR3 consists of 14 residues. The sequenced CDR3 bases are TGTGCCAGCAGCCAAGACAGGGGCCAAGACACCCAGTAC. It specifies CASSQDRGQDTQY. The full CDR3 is CASSQDRGQDTQYF.

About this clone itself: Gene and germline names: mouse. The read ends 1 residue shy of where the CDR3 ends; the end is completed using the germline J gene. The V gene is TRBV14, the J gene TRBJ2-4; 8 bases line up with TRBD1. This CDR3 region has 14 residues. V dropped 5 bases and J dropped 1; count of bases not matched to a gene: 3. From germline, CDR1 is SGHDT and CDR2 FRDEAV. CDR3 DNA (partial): TGTGCCAGCAGCTCGACAGGGGGTCAAAACACCTTGTAC. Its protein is CASSSTGGQNTLY. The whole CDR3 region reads CASSSTGGQNTLYF.

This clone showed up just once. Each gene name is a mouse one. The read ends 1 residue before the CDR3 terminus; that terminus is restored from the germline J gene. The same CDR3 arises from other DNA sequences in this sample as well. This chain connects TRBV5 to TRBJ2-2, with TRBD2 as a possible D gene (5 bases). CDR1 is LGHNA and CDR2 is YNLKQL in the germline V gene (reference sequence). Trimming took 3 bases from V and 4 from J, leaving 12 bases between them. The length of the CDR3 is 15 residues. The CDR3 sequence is CASSQQLGSTGQLYF. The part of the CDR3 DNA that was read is TGTGCCAGCAGCCAGCAGCTGGGATCCACCGGGCAGCTCTAC.

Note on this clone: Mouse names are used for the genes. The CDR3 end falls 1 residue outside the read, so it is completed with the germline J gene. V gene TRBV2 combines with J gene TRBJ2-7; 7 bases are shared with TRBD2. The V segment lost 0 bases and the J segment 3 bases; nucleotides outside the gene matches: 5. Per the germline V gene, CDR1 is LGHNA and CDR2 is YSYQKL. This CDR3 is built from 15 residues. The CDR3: CASSQERGGDYEQYF. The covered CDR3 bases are TGTGCCAGCAGCCAAGAACGGGGGGGGGACTATGAACAGTAC.

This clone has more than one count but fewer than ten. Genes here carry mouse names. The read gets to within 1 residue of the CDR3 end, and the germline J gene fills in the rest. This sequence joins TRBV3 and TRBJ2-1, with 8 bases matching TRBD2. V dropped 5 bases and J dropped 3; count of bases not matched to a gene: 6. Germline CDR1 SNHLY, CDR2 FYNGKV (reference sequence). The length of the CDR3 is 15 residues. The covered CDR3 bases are TGTGCCAGCAGCCCTTGGCTGGGGGGCTATGCTGAGCAGTTC. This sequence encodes CASSPWLGGYAEQF. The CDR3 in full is CASSPWLGGYAEQFF.

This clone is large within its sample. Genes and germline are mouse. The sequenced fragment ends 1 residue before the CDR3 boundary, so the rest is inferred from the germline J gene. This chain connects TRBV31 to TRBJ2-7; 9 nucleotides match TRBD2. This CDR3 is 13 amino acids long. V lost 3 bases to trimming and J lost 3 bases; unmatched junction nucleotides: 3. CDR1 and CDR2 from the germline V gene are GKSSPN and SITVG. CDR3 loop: CAWSRDWDYEQYF. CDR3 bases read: TGTGCCTGGAGCAGGGACTGGGACTATGAACAGTAC.

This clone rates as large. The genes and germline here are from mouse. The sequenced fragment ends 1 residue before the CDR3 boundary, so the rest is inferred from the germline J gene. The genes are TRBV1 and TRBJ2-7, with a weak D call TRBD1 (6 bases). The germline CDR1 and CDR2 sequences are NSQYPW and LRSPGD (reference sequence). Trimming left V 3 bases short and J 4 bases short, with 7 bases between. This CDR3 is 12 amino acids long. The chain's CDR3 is CTCSAGQYEQYF. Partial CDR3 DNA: TGCACCTGCAGTGCGGGACAATATGAACAGTAC.

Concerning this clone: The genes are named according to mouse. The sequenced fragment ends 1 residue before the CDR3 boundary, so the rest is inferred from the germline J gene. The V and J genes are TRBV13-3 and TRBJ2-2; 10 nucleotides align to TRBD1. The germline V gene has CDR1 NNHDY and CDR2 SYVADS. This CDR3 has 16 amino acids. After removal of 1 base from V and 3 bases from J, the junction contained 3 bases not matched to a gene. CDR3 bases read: TGTGCCAGCAGTGATAGGACAGGGGGTCACACCGGGCAGCTCTAC. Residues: CASSDRTGGHTGQLY. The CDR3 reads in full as CASSDRTGGHTGQLYF.